These 21 T cell receptor beta chains originate from one sample sequenced in a study of radiation and T cells in renal cell carcinoma. Profiled with immunoSEQ multiplex PCR; TCRdb holds only in-frame clones, not every one. The sample contains 95,000 or so clones, about 88% of which appear only once. Sample time point: baseline pretreatment blood. Treatment described: 15 Gy SBRT to primary tumor, nephrectomy 4 weeks later. The specimen comprised blood, sampled from a patient whose treatment included radiotherapy and nephrectomy. The receptor source for this set is a man aged 45-65 years with renal cell carcinoma.

V and J are TRBV5-5 and TRBJ2-5; D uncertain. The CDR3 is made up of 11 amino acids. Per the germline V gene, CDR1 is SGHKS and CDR2 is YYEKEE (reference sequence). V dropped 3 bases and J dropped 1 base, with 1 base sitting between them. CDR3 loop: CASSSQETQYF. DNA of the CDR3: TGTGCCAGCAGCTCCCAAGAGACCCAGTACTTC.

Regarding this clone: In this CDR3 the conserved last residue, phenylalanine or tryptophan, is missing, so a read error is likely. The chain has TRBV29-1 and TRBJ2-7; the D gene is possibly TRBD1 (6 bases). Trimming removed 8 bases from V and 2 bases from J, with 13 bases in between. CDR1 SQVTM and CDR2 ANQGSEA come from the germline V gene. The CDR3 length is 12 residues. DNA of the CDR3: TGCAGCATACAGGGAACTACCTACGAGCAGTACTCC. It translates to CSIQGTTYEQYS.

This clone was recorded a few times. The chain combines TRBV6-5 with TRBJ2-1; D is unresolved. V lost 7 bases and J lost 6, with 16 bases in between. The CDR3 totals 14 residues. Germline V gene sequence: CDR1 MNHEY, CDR2 SVGAGI. The CDR3 loop is CASKNQVDGNEQFF. The CDR3, as DNA: TGTGCCAGCAAAAATCAGGTGGATGGCAATGAGCAGTTCTTC.

The chain links TRBV11-2 to TRBJ2-5; D is unclear. CDR3 length equals 15 residues. Germline-derived CDR1 and CDR2 are SGHAT and FQNNGV. V gave up 0 bases and J gave up 2 bases, with 10 bases separating them. CDR3: CASSLDLVPQETQYF. The CDR3 region has the DNA TGTGCCAGCAGCTTAGATCTGGTACCACAAGAGACCCAGTACTTC.

V gene TRBV6-6 combines with J gene TRBJ1-1; maybe TRBD1 (6 bases). The ends were cut back, 5 bases at V and 1 base at J, with 14 bases in the middle. CDR1 is MNHNY and CDR2 is SVGAGI in the germline V gene (reference sequence). CDR3 length equals 15 residues. The CDR3 region is CASSDPGTSNTEAFF. DNA of the CDR3: TGTGCCAGCAGTGACCCCGGGACATCGAACACTGAAGCTTTCTTT.

The chain employs TRBV7-2 and TRBJ2-2, with no clear D. V lost 3 bases, J lost 0 bases, and 8 bases lay in between. Germline-derived CDR1 and CDR2 are SGHTA and FQGNSA. The CDR3 sequence is 15 residues long. The CDR3 region has the DNA TGTGCCAGCAGCTTGTGGACGGCGAACACCGGGGAGCTGTTTTTT. Protein sequence: CASSLWTANTGELFF.

This clone was counted a few times. V usage is TRBV27 and J usage is TRBJ2-3, with 7 bases matching TRBD2. The V segment lost 3 bases and the J segment 4 bases; nucleotides outside the gene matches: 22. Looked up from germline, CDR1 is MNHEY and CDR2 is SMNVEV (reference sequence). This CDR3 spans 20 amino acids. The CDR3 region has the DNA TGTGCCAGCAGTTTTTTGCGGGCAAGGACTAGAACTTATAGAGCAGATACGCAGTATTTT. Protein product: CASSFLRARTRTYRADTQYF.

The chain has TRBV19 and TRBJ1-5, with a weak D call TRBD1 (5 bases). The CDR3 length is 18 residues. CDR1 and CDR2 (germline): LNHDA, SQIVND (reference sequence). The V gene lost 5 bases and the J gene lost 1 base, with 21 bases spanning the gap. Here the CDR3 DNA reads TGTGCCAGTAGTTCTCCGCCCGGGACCGCAGGGAGCAATCAGCCCCAGCATTTT. Translating it yields CASSSPPGTAGSNQPQHF.

The rearrangement links TRBV10-3 to TRBJ2-3, with a weak D call TRBD2 (6 bases). Germline-derived CDR1 and CDR2 are ENHRY and SYGVKD. This CDR3 is built from 15 residues. Trimming stripped 0 bases from V and 2 bases from J, with 9 bases between. The DNA of the CDR3 is TGTGCCATCAGTGAGTCGGCGGGGTTCACAGATACGCAGTATTTT. Translation: CAISESAGFTDTQYF.

The table lists this clone with a count of one. This CDR3 reads CASSFYRGDSTDTQYF. The DNA of the CDR3 is TGCGCCAGCAGCTTTTACAGGGGGGATAGCACAGATACGCAGTATTTT. V and J are TRBV5-1 and TRBJ2-3; 8 nucleotides align to TRBD1. The CDR3 runs 16 residues. The V gene end was trimmed by 2 bases and the J gene end by 0 bases; junction bases not matched to a gene: 5. The germline gives CDR1 SGHRS, CDR2 YFSETQ. Full variable domain (missing parts from reference TRBV5-1 and TRBJ2-3): KAGVTQTPRYLIKTRGQQVTLSCSPISGHRSVSWYQQTPGQGLQFLFEYFSETQRNKGNFPGRFSGRQFSNSRSEMNVSTLELGDSALYLCASSFYRGDSTDTQYFGPGTRLTVL.

This rearrangement joins TRBV6-6 to TRBJ1-1, with D uncertain. The V gene's germline CDR1 is MNHNY and CDR2 SVGAGI (reference sequence). The CDR3 extends over 14 amino acids. V was pared by 4 bases and J by 1 base, with 10 bases between. The CDR3 region has the DNA TGTGCCAGCAGTTCCGTAGCCACGAACACTGAAGCTTTCTTT. Its translation is CASSSVATNTEAFF.

The chain has TRBV6-6 and TRBJ1-5; weak D call: TRBD1 (5 bases). The CDR3 sequence is 16 residues long. V was clipped by 0 bases and J by 2 bases, with 11 bases between them. The germline V gene encodes CDR1 MNHNY and CDR2 SVGAGI (reference sequence). CDR3 DNA sequence: TGTGCCAGCAGTTACTCGAAGGGGAGGGGCAATCAGCCCCAGCATTTT. This codes for CASSYSKGRGNQPQHF.

The chain carries TRBV5-1 and TRBJ1-5; perhaps TRBD1 as D (5 bases). The CDR3 runs 15 residues. CDR1 is SGHRS, CDR2 YFSETQ, per germline. With 0 bases removed from V and 6 bases from J, the gap between germline ends came to 13 bases. This CDR3 reads CASSLVGGEFQPQHF. CDR3 nucleotide sequence: TGCGCCAGCAGCTTGGTGGGAGGGGAGTTTCAGCCCCAGCATTTT.

The V call is TRBV9, the J call TRBJ2-3; D uncertain. The CDR3 is made up of 12 amino acids. V was cut by 0 bases and J by 6 bases, with 5 bases left in between. Germline assignment: CDR1 SGDLS and CDR2 YYNGEE. Written as DNA, the CDR3 is TGTGCCAGCAGCGTAGAGGGTGATACGCAGTATTTT. It translates to CASSVEGDTQYF.

Concerning this clone itself: An end of the junction differs from the germline gene, which may be a read error. J is TRBJ1-4 and V is TRBV30, with TRBD1 matching 7 bases. Germline loops: CDR1 GTSNPN, CDR2 SVGIG (reference sequence). The CDR3 length is 14 residues. This chain's CDR3 is CAWSQTGQGDSEAF. In DNA, the CDR3 is TGTGCCTGGAGTCAGACTGGGCAGGGGGATTCGGAGGCTTTT.

The V call is TRBV6-1, the J call TRBJ2-7; D is perhaps TRBD1 (5 bases). The V and J ends lost 11 bases and 3 bases respectively, with 11 bases between them. Germline V gives CDR1 MNHNS, CDR2 SASEGT. CDR3 length: 11 residues. CDR3 in amino acids: CAGIQGYEQYF. CDR3 nucleotide sequence: TGTGCCGGTATCCAGGGCTACGAGCAGTACTTC.

The chain links TRBV6-5 to TRBJ1-2, with a tentative D call TRBD1 (6 bases). Per the germline V gene, CDR1 is MNHEY and CDR2 is SVGAGI. The CDR3 has 16 residues. The V gene lost 2 bases and the J gene lost 5 bases, with 18 bases spanning the gap. The CDR3: CASSYRGGAGGYGYTF. CDR3 DNA: TGTGCCAGCAGTTACCGGGGGGGGGCAGGAGGGTATGGCTACACCTTC.

The table lists this clone with a few counts. The rearrangement joins TRBV2 to TRBJ1-1, with a weak D call TRBD1 (5 bases). This CDR3 has 13 residues. Trimming pared 4 bases from V and 6 bases from J, leaving 12 bases between. Germline V gene data show CDR1 as SNHLY and CDR2 as FYNNEI. The CDR3 reads CASSGDGTSEAFF. In DNA form, the CDR3 reads TGTGCCAGCAGTGGGGACGGGACCTCTGAAGCTTTCTTT.

The rearrangement uses TRBV11-2 and TRBJ1-3; D may be TRBD1 (5 bases). The CDR3 is made up of 14 amino acids. From germline, CDR1 is SGHAT and CDR2 FQNNGV. Trimming pared 3 bases from V and 2 bases from J, leaving 8 bases between. The CDR3 bases are TGTGCCAGCAGCTTTCAGGGACCTGGAAACACCATATATTTT. Translating gives CASSFQGPGNTIYF.

This clone came up many times. The chain carries TRBV19 and TRBJ1-1, with 7 bases that match TRBD1. After removal of 6 bases from V and 5 bases from J, the junction contained 3 bases not matched to a gene. Looked up from germline, CDR1 is LNHDA and CDR2 is SQIVND (reference sequence). The CDR3 covers 12 residues. The CDR3 protein is CASSPGGTEAFF. The CDR3 coding sequence is TGTGCCAGTAGCCCAGGGGGGACTGAAGCTTTCTTT.

CDR3 nucleotides: TGTGCCAGCTCAAAGGGACAGGGGGAGACCCAGTACTTC. Amino acid sequence: CASSKGQGETQYF. The chain is built from TRBV18 and TRBJ2-5, with 10 bases matching TRBD1. The CDR3 extends over 13 amino acids. Looked up from germline, CDR1 is KGHSH and CDR2 is LQKENI. The junction had 2 bases not matched to a gene; V was cut back by 5 bases and J by 5 bases.